Shown below are 21 T cell receptor beta chains from a single sample sequenced in a study of vaccination effects on CD4 cells after COVID-19. Measured with immunoSEQ multiplex PCR; TCRdb has only the in-frame clones, and not every one. The sample holds about 31,000 clones, 55% to 75% seen once. Viral peptide pools were used in the ViraFEST assay to expand antigen-specific CD4+ T cells, and sequencing came afterward. At the end of about ten days of culture, CD4+ T cells were isolated. These receptors are not linked to any known antigen. The sample here was CD4+ T cells from PBMCs cultured with HCoV-229E spike peptides, taken before COVID-19 vaccination. The receptors stem from a human donor who received a COVID-19 vaccine.

The V call is TRBV18, the J call TRBJ2-1, with a possible D match to TRBD2 (6 bases). Germline CDR1 reads KGHSH; CDR2 reads LQKENI. The CDR3 has 11 residues. V dropped 5 bases and J dropped 7 bases, with 6 bases sitting between them. CDR3 region: CASSAGNEQFF. The CDR3 DNA is TGTGCCAGCTCAGCGGGGAATGAGCAGTTCTTC.

This chain links TRBV5-6 with TRBJ1-1; the D gene is possibly TRBD1 (6 bases). The germline CDR1 and CDR2 sequences are SGHDT and YYEEEE. There are 18 residues in the CDR3. Trimming took off 4 bases at V and 1 base at J, with 23 bases between the two ends. Here the CDR3 reads CASSPGGPGFSGNTEAFF. The DNA for the CDR3 is TGTGCCAGCAGCCCGGGGGGGCCTGGTTTTAGTGGGAACACTGAAGCTTTCTTT.

The chain is built from TRBV5-1 and TRBJ2-1; the D gene is possibly TRBD2 (7 bases). The CDR3 loop spans 16 amino acids. The V gene lost 1 base and the J gene lost 4 bases, with 15 bases spanning the gap. Germline CDR1 SGHRS, CDR2 YFSETQ. CDR3: CASSLKGGGAYNEQFF. The CDR3 coding sequence is TGCGCCAGCAGCTTGAAGGGCGGGGGCGCTTACAATGAGCAGTTCTTC.

The chain is built from TRBV14 and TRBJ2-3; 10 bases agree with TRBD2. Per germline, CDR1 SGHDN and CDR2 FVKESK. The V gene end was trimmed by 2 bases and the J gene end by 3 bases; junction bases not matched to a gene: 8. This CDR3 has 17 amino acids. The CDR3 DNA is TGTGCCAGCAGCCAAAGCGGGAGGGCGGCTTGGACAGATACGCAGTATTTT. It codes for CASSQSGRAAWTDTQYF.

V is TRBV29-1 and J is TRBJ2-1, with D perhaps matching TRBD2 (5 bases). V lost 4 bases and J lost 6, with 10 bases in between. This CDR3 spans 12 amino acids. Germline CDR1 SQVTM, CDR2 ANQGSEA. CDR3 nucleotides: TGCAGCGTTGGGATAGGGAGCAATGAGCAGTTCTTC. Translated, it gives CSVGIGSNEQFF.

This chain joins TRBV6-6 and TRBJ2-1; D is perhaps TRBD2 (6 bases). The CDR3 length is 11 residues. CDR1 and CDR2 from the germline V gene are MNHNY and SVGAGI (reference sequence). V lost 8 bases and J lost 5, with 7 bases in between. The CDR3 DNA follows: TGTGCCAGCTGGGAGGACAATGAGCAGTTCTTC. This codes for CASWEDNEQFF.

Only a few counts were recorded for this clone. V is TRBV7-9 and J is TRBJ1-5; D is unresolved. The CDR3 runs 12 residues. CDR1 is SEHNR, CDR2 FQNEAQ, per germline (reference sequence). V gave up 7 bases and J gave up 3 bases, with 7 bases separating them. The CDR3 region has the DNA TGTGCCAGCACCCTGGACAATCAGCCCCAGCATTTT. Encoded protein: CASTLDNQPQHF. The variable domain in full, with the rest retrieved from reference TRBV7-9 and TRBJ1-5, is DTGVSQNPRHKITKRGQNVTFRCDPISEHNRLYWYRQTLGQGPEFLTYFQNEAQLEKSRLLSDRFSAERPKGSFSTLEIQRTEQGDSAMYLCASTLDNQPQHFGDGTRLSIL.

V gene TRBV5-4 combines with J gene TRBJ2-3; D is unclear. The CDR3 is 15 amino acids. V was pared by 2 bases and J by 0 bases, with 10 bases between. Per the germline V gene, CDR1 is SGHNT and CDR2 is YYREEE (reference sequence). CDR3 amino acids: CASSFGESSTDTQYF. In DNA form, the CDR3 reads TGTGCCAGCAGCTTTGGGGAATCTAGCACAGATACGCAGTATTTT.

This chain uses TRBV7-2 with TRBJ2-2; 7 bases line up with TRBD2. Losses at the gene ends were 6 bases for V and 6 bases for J; bases not matched to a gene: 13. Germline assignment: CDR1 SGHTA and CDR2 FQGNSA. This CDR3 has 16 amino acids. CDR3 coding DNA: TGTGCCAGCAGGATACGGGCTAGCGGCTATCCCGGGGAGCTGTTTTTT. It translates to CASRIRASGYPGELFF. Full variable domain (rest looked up from reference TRBV7-2 and TRBJ2-2): GAGVSQSPSNKVTEKGKDVELRCDPISGHTALYWYRQSLGQGLEFLIYFQGNSAPDKSGLPSDRFSAERTGGSVSTLTIQRTQQEDSAVYLCASRIRASGYPGELFFGEGSRLTVL.

This chain connects TRBV4-1 to TRBJ2-1, with D possibly being TRBD1 or TRBD2 (5 bases each). Germline V CDR1 and CDR2: MGHRA, YSYEKL. The CDR3 has 17 amino acids. Trimming shortened V by 0 bases and J by 4 bases, and 16 bases separated the two germline ends. CDR3 coding DNA: TGCGCCAGCAGCCAAGAGGGACGGACGGTAGGGTACAATGAGCAGTTCTTC. Protein: CASSQEGRTVGYNEQFF.

The chain couples TRBV25-1 to TRBJ1-6, with D possibly TRBD1 on 6 matching bases. V was cut by 4 bases and J by 9 bases, with 10 bases left in between. CDR1 MGHDK and CDR2 SYGVNS come from the germline V gene. This CDR3 region has 13 residues. The CDR3 is CASSGDTFSPLHF. In DNA, the CDR3 is TGTGCCAGCAGTGGGGACACGTTTTCACCCCTCCACTTT.

The chain carries TRBV3-1 (or the pseudogene TRBV3-2) and TRBJ1-2, with unresolved D. This CDR3 is built from 14 residues. Trimming took 1 base from V and 2 from J, leaving 8 bases between them. Germline CDR1 is LGHDT and CDR2 is YNNKEL (reference sequence). CDR3: CASSQAGGNYGYTF. The CDR3 region has the DNA TGTGCCAGCAGCCAAGCAGGAGGGAACTATGGCTACACCTTC.

This clone was detected only once. A single base separates this from a much larger clone, so it may be a read error. The chain couples TRBV2 to TRBJ2-2; the D gene could be TRBD1 or TRBD2 (5 bases each). The CDR3 totals 12 residues. V lost 6 bases to trimming and J lost 3 bases, with 5 bases between them. Germline assignment: CDR1 SNHLY and CDR2 FYNNEI. The CDR3 protein is CASRGDTGELFF. The CDR3 DNA is TGTGCCAGCAGGGGGGACACCGGGGAGCTGTTTTTT. The entire variable domain, with the rest obtained from reference TRBV2 and TRBJ2-2, is as follows: EPEVTQTPSHQVTQMGQEVILRCVPISNHLYFYWYRQILGQKVEFLVSFYNNEISEKSEIFDDQFSVERPDGSNFTLKIRSTKLEDSAMYFCASRGDTGELFFGEGSRLTVL.

The gene calls are TRBV4-3 and TRBJ2-5, with D hard to call. The V gene lost 0 bases and the J gene lost 5 bases, with 4 bases spanning the gap. This CDR3 spans 12 amino acids. Germline V CDR1 and CDR2: LGHNA, YSLEER. The CDR3 is CASSQDFETQYF. The CDR3 bases are TGCGCCAGCAGCCAAGATTTCGAGACCCAGTACTTC.

V and J are TRBV18 and TRBJ2-7, with a weak D call TRBD2 (5 bases). Germline loops: CDR1 KGHSH, CDR2 LQKENI. The CDR3 covers 16 residues. Trimming took off 6 bases at V and 2 bases at J, with 20 bases between the two ends. CDR3 loop: CASSRQVGVTAYEQYF. For the CDR3, the DNA is TGTGCCAGCTCCCGCCAGGTCGGGGTTACCGCCTACGAGCAGTACTTC.

This sequence joins TRBV3-1 (or the pseudogene TRBV3-2) and TRBJ1-2; no firm D call. Germline CDR1 is LGHDT and CDR2 is YNNKEL (reference sequence). The CDR3 runs to 15 residues. Trimming left V 0 bases short and J 0 bases short, with 8 bases between. The CDR3 reads CASSQDWTTNYGYTF. The CDR3 nucleotides are TGTGCCAGCAGCCAAGATTGGACGACTAACTATGGCTACACCTTC.

The chain recombines TRBV6-5 with TRBJ2-3, with D maybe TRBD1 (7 bases). Germline assignment: CDR1 MNHEY and CDR2 SVGAGI. Trimming took off 4 bases at V and 5 bases at J, with 10 bases between the two ends. The CDR3 runs to 13 residues. The chain's CDR3 is CASSSRGVDTQYF. The CDR3 coding sequence is TGTGCCAGCAGTTCCAGGGGGGTAGATACGCAGTATTTT.

This clone was seen a handful of times. This rearrangement joins TRBV12-3 or TRBV12-4 to TRBJ1-5, with a tentative D call TRBD1 (5 bases). This CDR3 has 13 amino acids. With 2 bases removed from V and 7 bases from J, the gap between germline ends came to 9 bases. Written as DNA, the CDR3 is TGTGCCAGCAGTTTACGGGGGGGGCAGCCCCAGCATTTT. Protein sequence: CASSLRGGQPQHF.

The rearrangement joins TRBV9 to TRBJ1-5; 8 bases fit TRBD1. J lost 7 bases, V lost 0 bases, and 6 bases had no gene match. CDR3 length: 15 residues. From germline, CDR1 is SGDLS and CDR2 YYNGEE. CDR3 nucleotide sequence: TGTGCCAGCAGCGTAGGTTCCACAGGGGGACAGCCCCAGCATTTT. The encoded protein is CASSVGSTGGQPQHF.

This clone was seen just once. The V gene is TRBV6-5, the J gene TRBJ1-4, with TRBD1 matching over 7 bases. This CDR3 has 15 amino acids. Germline CDR1 reads MNHEY; CDR2 reads SVGAGI. Trimming took 10 bases from V and 8 from J; bases not matched to a gene: 16. The chain's CDR3 is CATSNRGGFEEKLFF. The CDR3 DNA reads as TGTGCCACAAGTAACAGGGGCGGATTCGAGGAAAAACTGTTTTTT.

The chain carries TRBV6-5 and TRBJ1-1; D uncertain. V lost 8 bases and J lost 2, with 15 bases in between. The CDR3 contains 14 residues. Germline V gene lookup returns CDR1 MNHEY and CDR2 SVGAGI. CDR3 loop: CASPILGGNTEAFF. The CDR3 DNA reads as TGTGCCAGCCCTATCCTGGGTGGTAACACTGAAGCTTTCTTT.